This is a list of T cell receptor beta chains from one sample in a study of shared clonotypes between healthy human individuals. Repertoires were generated with immunoSEQ multiplex PCR, while TCRdb's copy carries only in-frame clones and drops some. The table includes some 2,100,000 clones, nearly 97% detected once. The sample taken for sequencing was naive CD4+ T cells sorted from blood. The receptors come from a man younger than 35 in good health. Each CDR3 is given with its conserved first and last residue. Fields, in order: J gene, clone size, V gene, D gene, CDR3 DNA, CDR3 protein. A D gene is named only where the DNA matches it firmly. Where a row states a size, it is once, few, many or the class of an expanded clone; other rows omit it.

j_gene: TRBJ2-1
abundance: .
v_gene: TRBV5-5
d_gene: .
CDR3nt: TGTGCCAGCAGCTTGTCACTAGTAAAACCTGAGCAGTTCTTC
CDR3aa: CASSLSLVKPEQFF

j_gene: TRBJ2-3
abundance: .
v_gene: TRBV10-2
d_gene: TRBD1
CDR3nt: TGCGCCAGCTCCAGGACAGGTCCAACGACTACAGATACGCAGTATTTT
CDR3aa: CASSRTGPTTTDTQYF

j_gene: TRBJ2-3
abundance: .
v_gene: TRBV6-5
d_gene: .
CDR3nt: TGTGCCAGCAGTCCCGCGGGGCTAAGCACAGATACGCAGTATTTT
CDR3aa: CASSPAGLSTDTQYF

j_gene: TRBJ1-1
abundance: .
v_gene: TRBV5-1
d_gene: TRBD1
CDR3nt: TGCGCCAGCAGCCCAGAGAGGACAGGGGTCATGAACACTGAAGCTTTCTTT
CDR3aa: CASSPERTGVMNTEAFF

j_gene: TRBJ2-5
abundance: .
v_gene: TRBV6-6
d_gene: TRBD2
CDR3nt: TGTGCCAGCAGAACTACAAGCGGGAGTAGTCAAGAGACCCAGTACTTC
CDR3aa: CASRTTSGSSQETQYF

j_gene: TRBJ2-5
abundance: .
v_gene: TRBV6-6
d_gene: TRBD2
CDR3nt: TGTGCCAGCAGCCTTACTAGCGGGAGAGAGACCCAGTACTTC
CDR3aa: CASSLTSGRETQYF

j_gene: TRBJ2-2
abundance: .
v_gene: TRBV4-3
d_gene: TRBD1
CDR3nt: TGCGCCAGCAGCCTACAGGGGGCGAACACCGGGGAGCTGTTTTTT
CDR3aa: CASSLQGANTGELFF

j_gene: TRBJ1-3
abundance: .
v_gene: TRBV2
d_gene: .
CDR3nt: TGTGCCAGCAGTGAAATAAAGGAGACAGGCGGTGGAAACACCATATATTTT
CDR3aa: CASSEIKETGGGNTIYF

j_gene: TRBJ2-6
abundance: .
v_gene: TRBV10-3
d_gene: .
CDR3nt: TGTGCCACCAACGACGGCTCTGGGGCCAACGTCCTGACTTTC
CDR3aa: CATNDGSGANVLTF

j_gene: TRBJ1-1
abundance: .
v_gene: TRBV2
d_gene: .
CDR3nt: TGTGCCAGCAGGGAGGGCACTGAAGCTTTCTTT
CDR3aa: CASREGTEAFF

j_gene: TRBJ2-5
abundance: .
v_gene: TRBV5-1
d_gene: TRBD2
CDR3nt: TGCGCCAGCAGCGCCTTGAGAGCGGGAGGTCAGGAGACCCAGTACTTC
CDR3aa: CASSALRAGGQETQYF

j_gene: TRBJ2-1
abundance: .
v_gene: TRBV9
d_gene: TRBD1
CDR3nt: TGTGCCAGCAGCGTAGGAATGGACAGGGTCTACAATGAGCAGTTCTTC
CDR3aa: CASSVGMDRVYNEQFF

j_gene: TRBJ1-2
abundance: .
v_gene: TRBV6-5
d_gene: TRBD1
CDR3nt: TGTGCCAGCAGCCTACAGGGGGCGCGGGGCTACACCTTC
CDR3aa: CASSLQGARGYTF

j_gene: TRBJ1-2
abundance: once
v_gene: TRBV6-5
d_gene: TRBD1
CDR3nt: TGTGCCAGCAGTCAAGGAGGGGGCAACTATGGCTACACCTTC
CDR3aa: CASSQGGGNYGYTF

j_gene: TRBJ2-3
abundance: .
v_gene: TRBV15
d_gene: .
CDR3nt: TGTGCCACCAGCAGAGTGGCGGGGAGGGGGACAGATACGCAGTATTTT
CDR3aa: CATSRVAGRGTDTQYF

j_gene: TRBJ1-3
abundance: .
v_gene: TRBV2
d_gene: .
CDR3nt: TGTGCCAGCAGTGTGTCCGGGCAGGCTGGAAACACCATATATTTT
CDR3aa: CASSVSGQAGNTIYF

j_gene: TRBJ2-5
abundance: .
v_gene: TRBV10-1
d_gene: TRBD2
CDR3nt: TGCGCCAGCAGTGTGACTAGCGGCGGTAAAGAGACCCAGTACTTC
CDR3aa: CASSVTSGGKETQYF

j_gene: TRBJ2-7
abundance: .
v_gene: TRBV6-1
d_gene: TRBD2
CDR3nt: TGTGCCAGCAGTGTAACGCGACTAGCGCCGGTTTACGAGCAGTACTTC
CDR3aa: CASSVTRLAPVYEQYF

j_gene: TRBJ2-2
abundance: once
v_gene: TRBV4-2
d_gene: TRBD2
CDR3nt: TGTGCCAGCAGCCCCAGCCGAGGGAGTAGCGGGGGTGAGAACACCGGGGAGCTGTTTTTT
CDR3aa: CASSPSRGSSGGENTGELFF

j_gene: TRBJ1-1
abundance: .
v_gene: TRBV7-2
d_gene: TRBD1
CDR3nt: TGTGCCAGCAGCCAGGGGGCCGGGAACACTGAAGCTTTCTTT
CDR3aa: CASSQGAGNTEAFF

j_gene: TRBJ2-7
abundance: .
v_gene: TRBV6-4
d_gene: .
CDR3nt: TGTGCCAGCAGCCGGACATCTAGCTCCTACGAGCAGTACTTC
CDR3aa: CASSRTSSSYEQYF

j_gene: TRBJ2-7
abundance: .
v_gene: TRBV10-3
d_gene: .
CDR3nt: TGTGCCATCAGTGAGTCGGTTGTAGCCTACGAGCAGTACTTC
CDR3aa: CAISESVVAYEQYF

j_gene: TRBJ2-1
abundance: .
v_gene: TRBV5-4
d_gene: .
CDR3nt: TGTGCCAGCAGCTTGGAGGGAGTTGAGCAGTTCTTC
CDR3aa: CASSLEGVEQFF

j_gene: TRBJ1-3
abundance: .
v_gene: TRBV15
d_gene: TRBD1
CDR3nt: TGTGCCACCAGCAGAGATCAGGGGGCAAGCTCTGGAAACACCATATATTTT
CDR3aa: CATSRDQGASSGNTIYF

j_gene: TRBJ1-5
abundance: .
v_gene: TRBV5-1
d_gene: .
CDR3nt: TGCGCCAGCAGCCGCCCCCCCGCAGCCACGGGTTATAGCAATCAGCCCCAGCATTTT
CDR3aa: CASSRPPAATGYSNQPQHF

j_gene: TRBJ2-3
abundance: .
v_gene: TRBV18
d_gene: .
CDR3nt: TGTGCCAGCTCACCCTCCACAGATACGCAGTATTTT
CDR3aa: CASSPSTDTQYF

j_gene: TRBJ2-1
abundance: .
v_gene: TRBV7-9
d_gene: .
CDR3nt: TGTGCCAGCAGCTTAGCTCTCCTGGTACTTGAGCAGTTCTTC
CDR3aa: CASSLALLVLEQFF

j_gene: TRBJ1-5
abundance: .
v_gene: TRBV6-5
d_gene: TRBD1
CDR3nt: TGTGCCAGCAGTCCGGACAGGGCAAGGCCCCAGCATTTT
CDR3aa: CASSPDRARPQHF

j_gene: TRBJ2-7
abundance: few
v_gene: TRBV18
d_gene: .
CDR3nt: TGTGCCAGCTCACCAGGGGGAGACTACGAGCAGTACTTC
CDR3aa: CASSPGGDYEQYF

j_gene: TRBJ2-7
abundance: .
v_gene: TRBV6-1
d_gene: TRBD1
CDR3nt: TGTGCCAGCAGGATAACCGGGACAGGAAACGAGCAGTACTTC
CDR3aa: CASRITGTGNEQYF

j_gene: TRBJ2-7
abundance: .
v_gene: TRBV27
d_gene: TRBD2
CDR3nt: TGTGCCAGCAGTGCATCGGGACTAGCGGGGAGTGGGTACGAGCAGTACTTC
CDR3aa: CASSASGLAGSGYEQYF

j_gene: TRBJ1-1
abundance: .
v_gene: TRBV6-5
d_gene: .
CDR3nt: TGTGCCAGCAGTTACGCAGGGACTGGCATGAACACTGAAGCTTTCTTT
CDR3aa: CASSYAGTGMNTEAFF

j_gene: TRBJ1-5
abundance: .
v_gene: TRBV28
d_gene: .
CDR3nt: TGTGCCAGCCCGGACGGCAATCAGCCCCAGCATTTT
CDR3aa: CASPDGNQPQHF

j_gene: TRBJ2-3
abundance: .
v_gene: TRBV7-2
d_gene: .
CDR3nt: TGTGCCAGCAGCCAGGGCCAGAGCACAGATACGCAGTATTTT
CDR3aa: CASSQGQSTDTQYF

j_gene: TRBJ2-7
abundance: .
v_gene: TRBV11-2
d_gene: .
CDR3nt: TGTGCCAGCAGCTTAGGGTTTGACGGGTACTCCTACGAGCAGTACTTC
CDR3aa: CASSLGFDGYSYEQYF

j_gene: TRBJ2-7
abundance: .
v_gene: TRBV5-1
d_gene: .
CDR3nt: TGCGCCAGCAGCTTGGAGGAGGGTTACGAGCAGTACTTC
CDR3aa: CASSLEEGYEQYF

j_gene: TRBJ1-4
abundance: .
v_gene: TRBV5-8
d_gene: .
CDR3nt: TGTGCCAGCTCCCCGCGGTGGGACGGTGAAAAACTGTTTTTT
CDR3aa: CASSPRWDGEKLFF

j_gene: TRBJ1-4
abundance: .
v_gene: TRBV10-3
d_gene: .
CDR3nt: TGTGCCATTGGACGGGGAACTAATGAAAAACTGTTTTTT
CDR3aa: CAIGRGTNEKLFF

j_gene: TRBJ2-2
abundance: .
v_gene: TRBV5-1
d_gene: .
CDR3nt: TGCGCCAGCAGCGATGCCGGTTCCTACACCGGGGAGCTGTTTTTT
CDR3aa: CASSDAGSYTGELFF

j_gene: TRBJ1-3
abundance: .
v_gene: TRBV30
d_gene: .
CDR3nt: TGTGCCGGCCGACCTGGAAACACCATATATTTT
CDR3aa: CAGRPGNTIYF

j_gene: TRBJ1-1
abundance: .
v_gene: TRBV6-5
d_gene: TRBD1
CDR3nt: TGTGCCAGCAGTCCTCCGGGACAGGCCCCTGAAGCTTTCTTT
CDR3aa: CASSPPGQAPEAFF

j_gene: TRBJ2-7
abundance: once
v_gene: TRBV7-9
d_gene: .
CDR3nt: TGTGCCAGCAGCTTAGTGAAGGGCGGCAGATCCCCCTACGAGCAGTACTTC
CDR3aa: CASSLVKGGRSPYEQYF

j_gene: TRBJ2-1
abundance: .
v_gene: TRBV7-2
d_gene: .
CDR3nt: TGTGCCAGCAGCTCCCAGACTGGGAACAATGAGCAGTTCTTC
CDR3aa: CASSSQTGNNEQFF

j_gene: TRBJ1-2
abundance: .
v_gene: TRBV2
d_gene: TRBD1
CDR3nt: TGTGCCAGCAGCACGACAGGGGGCAAGGGCTACACCTTC
CDR3aa: CASSTTGGKGYTF

j_gene: TRBJ1-4
abundance: .
v_gene: TRBV6-6
d_gene: TRBD1
CDR3nt: TGTGCCAGCAGTTCGGGGACAGCTTTGACTGAAAAACTGTTTTTT
CDR3aa: CASSSGTALTEKLFF

j_gene: TRBJ2-1
abundance: .
v_gene: TRBV7-2
d_gene: .
CDR3nt: TGTGCCAGCAGCCCTTACTCCCATGAGCAGTTCTTC
CDR3aa: CASSPYSHEQFF

j_gene: TRBJ2-7
abundance: .
v_gene: TRBV11-1
d_gene: .
CDR3nt: TGTGCCAGCAGCTTGGGCGGCCAGGCGAGCTCCTACGAGCAGTACTTC
CDR3aa: CASSLGGQASSYEQYF